This T cell receptor (beta chain) was sequenced in a study of blood T cell repertoires in COVID-19. Turning to the study itself: The samples span acute and convalescent COVID-19 from the United States, Italy and Spain. In each case, the material was cDNA or gDNA derived from T cells, B-cell-depleted T cells, or PBMCs.

CDR3 length equals 12 residues. V gave up 6 bases and J gave up 6 bases, with 12 bases separating them. Germline V gene data show CDR1 as MNHEY and CDR2 as SVGEGT. Authors' methods: Amplifying reference gene primers gave estimates of nucleated cell counts. Generated by immunoSEQ multiplex PCR, the TCRdb table keeps only in-frame clones and is missing some. That table gives V, J and clone size, and the DNA gave D and trimming. This table holds 200,000 to 250,000 clones, roughly 84% found once. Sequenced: peripheral blood. V usage is TRBV6-2 or TRBV6-3 and J usage is TRBJ2-7, with D tentatively TRBD2 (7 bases). The sequence came from a woman between 40 and 55 years old with active or convalescent COVID-19. CDR3 region: CASSTGGREQYF. CDR3 DNA: TGTGCCAGCAGCACGGGGGGCCGCGAGCAGTACTTC.